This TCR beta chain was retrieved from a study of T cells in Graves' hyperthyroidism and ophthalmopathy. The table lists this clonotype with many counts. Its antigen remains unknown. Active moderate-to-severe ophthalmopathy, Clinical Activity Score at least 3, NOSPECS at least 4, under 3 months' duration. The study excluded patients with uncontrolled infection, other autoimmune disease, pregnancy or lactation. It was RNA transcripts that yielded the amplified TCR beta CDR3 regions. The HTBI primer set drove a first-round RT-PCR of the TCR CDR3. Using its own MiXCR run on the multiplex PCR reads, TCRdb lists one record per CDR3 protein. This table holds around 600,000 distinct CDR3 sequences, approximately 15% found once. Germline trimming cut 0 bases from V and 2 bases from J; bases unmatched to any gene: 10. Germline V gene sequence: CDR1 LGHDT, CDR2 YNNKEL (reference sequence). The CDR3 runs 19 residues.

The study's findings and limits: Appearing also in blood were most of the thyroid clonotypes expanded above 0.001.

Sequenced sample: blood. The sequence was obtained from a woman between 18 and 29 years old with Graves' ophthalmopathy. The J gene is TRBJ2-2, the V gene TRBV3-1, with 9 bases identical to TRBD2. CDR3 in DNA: TGTGCCAGCAGCCAAGATGGAGTGAGACTAGCGGATAACACCGGGGAGCTGTTTTTT. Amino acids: CASSQDGVRLADNTGELFF.